The 30 T cell receptor beta chains given below trace back to one sample, sequenced in a study of T cell responses to AZD1222 COVID-19 vaccine. Sequencing used immunoSEQ multiplex PCR; TCRdb keeps in-frame clones, though not all of them. The table has about 160,000 clones, 85% to 90% seen once. This sample comprised peripheral blood, obtained on day 0 of AZD1222 vaccination. These receptors all stem from an adult in good health.

The chain recombines TRBV7-9 with TRBJ2-1, with a possible D match to TRBD1 (5 bases). There are 15 residues in the CDR3. Germline V lookup: CDR1 SEHNR, CDR2 FQNEAQ (reference sequence). V lost 4 bases and J lost 3, with 13 bases in between. The CDR3 DNA reads as TGTGCCAGCAGCTCGTGGGGCAGACTCTACAATGAGCAGTTCTTC. Encoded protein: CASSSWGRLYNEQFF.

The chain employs TRBV2 and TRBJ1-5; D possibly corresponds to TRBD1 (5 bases). CDR3 size: 14 residues. CDR1 is SNHLY, CDR2 FYNNEI, per germline. Trimming took off 5 bases at V and 0 bases at J, with 8 bases between the two ends. The chain's CDR3 is CASSQGFSNQPQHF. CDR3 nucleotide sequence: TGTGCCAGCAGTCAGGGTTTTAGCAATCAGCCCCAGCATTTT.

This chain uses TRBV3-1 (or the pseudogene TRBV3-2) with TRBJ2-5; TRBD2 agrees at 8 bases. Trimming at V came to 3 bases and at J to 0 bases, leaving 3 bases not matched to a gene. Germline V gene sequence: CDR1 LGHDT, CDR2 YNNKEL (reference sequence). The CDR3 is made up of 15 amino acids. CDR3 nucleotides: TGTGCCAGCAGCCAGGAGCGGGAGTACCAAGAGACCCAGTACTTC. It specifies CASSQEREYQETQYF.

The chain employs TRBV19 and TRBJ2-2, with a tentative D call TRBD1 (5 bases). The CDR3 contains 14 residues. V lost 4 bases and J lost 5, with 11 bases in between. Germline CDR1 LNHDA, CDR2 SQIVND (reference sequence). In DNA form, the CDR3 reads TGTGCCAGTAGTACAGAGACAGTTACCGGGGAGCTGTTTTTT. Its protein is CASSTETVTGELFF.

The chain combines TRBV27 with TRBJ2-1; a weak D match, TRBD2 (5 bases). Germline V CDR1 and CDR2: MNHEY, SMNVEV (reference sequence). V lost 8 bases and J lost 5, with 19 bases in between. The CDR3 spans 15 residues. CDR3 sequence reads: CASRPPSRIDNEQFF. The CDR3, as DNA: TGTGCCAGCCGACCGCCTAGCCGGATAGACAATGAGCAGTTCTTC.

This clone has just one count. The chain links TRBV11-2 to TRBJ1-5, with 12 bases fitting TRBD1. The V gene's germline CDR1 is SGHAT and CDR2 FQNNGV. The CDR3 loop spans 15 amino acids. The J segment lost 6 bases and the V segment lost 4 bases, leaving 4 bases of the junction unmatched. This CDR3 reads CASSYGTGGFQPQHF. The DNA for the CDR3 is TGTGCCAGCAGCTACGGGACAGGGGGCTTTCAGCCCCAGCATTTT.

The chain uses TRBV18 and TRBJ1-2, with a tentative D call TRBD1 (5 bases). V shed 4 bases and J shed 0 bases, with 12 bases lying between them. The CDR3 is 15 residues long. Germline lookup yields CDR1 KGHSH and CDR2 LQKENI. In nucleotides, the CDR3 is TGTGCCAGCTCACTCCGGGACCTAGCTAACTATGGCTACACCTTC. Translated, it gives CASSLRDLANYGYTF.

The chain combines TRBV9 with TRBJ2-3; 7 bases align to TRBD2. This CDR3 region has 15 residues. Germline CDR1 is SGDLS and CDR2 is YYNGEE. The V segment lost 4 bases and the J segment 2 bases; nucleotides outside the gene matches: 7. Written as DNA, the CDR3 is TGTGCCAGCAGCCCCCGGCGGGGGATCACAGATACGCAGTATTTT. Translated, it gives CASSPRRGITDTQYF.

This sequence joins TRBV18 and TRBJ1-1, with 9 bases fitting TRBD1. Unmatched junction bases numbered 5, after V lost 6 bases and J lost 3 bases. Germline loops: CDR1 KGHSH, CDR2 LQKENI. This CDR3 spans 14 amino acids. CDR3 in amino acids: CASSKTGGDTEAFF. The CDR3, as DNA: TGTGCCAGCTCCAAGACAGGGGGTGACACTGAAGCTTTCTTT.

The chain couples TRBV5-4 to TRBJ1-1; perhaps TRBD1 as D (5 bases). V was cut by 0 bases and J by 11 bases, with 20 bases left in between. CDR3 size: 15 residues. In germline, CDR1 is SGHNT, CDR2 YYREEE (reference sequence). The CDR3 DNA reads as TGTGCCAGCAGCTTGGCCAAATCAGGGACTATCGCGGCTTTCTTT. It encodes CASSLAKSGTIAAFF.

This chain links TRBV14 with TRBJ1-4, with 7 bases lining up with TRBD1. Trimming removed 3 bases from V and 10 bases from J; junction bases left unmatched: 14. The CDR3 length is 16 residues. Germline V CDR1 and CDR2: SGHDN, FVKESK. This chain's CDR3 is CASSQLLQGTRGKLFF. The CDR3 bases are TGTGCCAGCAGCCAGCTCTTACAGGGGACCCGAGGAAAACTGTTTTTT.

The genes are TRBV30 and TRBJ1-5; D gene unclear. Germline loops: CDR1 GTSNPN, CDR2 SVGIG (reference sequence). The CDR3 has 14 residues. Deletions cut 0 bases from V and 7 bases from J, with 13 bases between. The CDR3 here is CAWSVPASGQPQHF. The CDR3 nucleotides are TGTGCCTGGAGTGTACCAGCCAGTGGGCAGCCCCAGCATTTT.

V and J are TRBV9 and TRBJ2-5; D unresolved. Trimming cost V 0 bases and J 2 bases, with 8 bases left between them. CDR3 length: 14 residues. In germline, CDR1 is SGDLS, CDR2 YYNGEE. The CDR3 nucleotides are TGTGCCAGCAGCGTAGAGACGAGGCAAGAGACCCAGTACTTC. It is translated as CASSVETRQETQYF.

The V gene is TRBV2, the J gene TRBJ1-2; TRBD1 is a possible D gene (5 bases). V lost 6 bases and J lost 6, with 14 bases in between. Germline V gives CDR1 SNHLY, CDR2 FYNNEI. The CDR3 runs 13 residues. The CDR3 here is CASREQGGDGYTF. CDR3 in DNA: TGTGCCAGCAGGGAGCAGGGAGGCGATGGCTACACCTTC.

This sequence joins TRBV4-1 and TRBJ1-4; the D is unclear. The CDR3 totals 14 residues. Trimming left V 1 base short and J 5 bases short, with 8 bases between. Germline V gene data show CDR1 as MGHRA and CDR2 as YSYEKL. CDR3 loop: CASSQGQRNEKLFF. Written as DNA, the CDR3 is TGCGCCAGCAGCCAAGGTCAGAGAAATGAAAAACTGTTTTTT.

The chain combines TRBV25-1 with TRBJ1-3; D is unresolved. The CDR3 has 14 residues. In germline, CDR1 is MGHDK, CDR2 SYGVNS. The V end lost 8 bases, the J end lost 2 bases, and 13 bases lay between the germline ends. The CDR3 here is CASRPRVTGNTIYF. CDR3 in DNA: TGTGCCAGCCGCCCCAGAGTAACTGGAAACACCATATATTTT. Looking up the rest from reference TRBV25-1 and TRBJ1-3 gives the full variable domain: EADIYQTPRYLVIGTGKKITLECSQTMGHDKMYWYQQDPGMELHLIHYSYGVNSTEKGDLSSESTVSRIRTEHFPLTLESARPSHTSQYLCASRPRVTGNTIYFGEGSWLTVV.

The V gene is TRBV6-5, the J gene TRBJ1-2; D gene unclear. CDR1 is MNHEY and CDR2 is SVGAGI in the germline V gene. The CDR3 runs to 14 residues. V was cut by 6 bases and J by 3 bases, with 14 bases left in between. The CDR3 bases are TGTGCCAGCAGAAAAACGAAGGACCACTATGGCTACACCTTC. Its translation is CASRKTKDHYGYTF.

This chain links TRBV7-8 with TRBJ1-6, with a weak D call TRBD1 (5 bases). This CDR3 is built from 14 residues. From germline, CDR1 is SGHVS and CDR2 FQNEAQ. Trimming pared 4 bases from V and 8 bases from J, leaving 12 bases between. CDR3 residues: CASSSDGADSPLHF. Here the CDR3 DNA reads TGTGCCAGCAGCTCCGATGGGGCGGATTCACCCCTCCACTTT.

DNA for the CDR3: TGCGCCAGCAGCCAAGGTCGGACCGGGAACTATGGCTACACCTTC. Translation gives CASSQGRTGNYGYTF. V usage is TRBV4-1 and J usage is TRBJ1-2, with no clear D. Germline V gives CDR1 MGHRA, CDR2 YSYEKL. CDR3 size: 15 residues. V lost 1 base to trimming and J lost 2 bases, with 11 bases between them.

This clone was seen a few times. The J gene is TRBJ2-7, the V gene TRBV7-3, with a tentative D call TRBD1 (6 bases). The CDR3 has 13 residues. Per germline, CDR1 SGHTA and CDR2 FQGTGA. Trimming took off 0 bases at V and 5 bases at J, with 8 bases between the two ends. The CDR3 spells CASSLTPGDEQYV. CDR3 DNA sequence: TGTGCCAGCAGCTTAACCCCAGGGGACGAGCAGTACGTC.

The chain combines TRBV5-1 with TRBJ1-4; TRBD1 might be the D (5 bases). The CDR3 covers 16 residues. V was shortened by 0 bases and J by 1 base, with 10 bases between the two germline ends. Germline CDR1 SGHRS, CDR2 YFSETQ. The CDR3: CASSLGQGLTNEKLFF. For the CDR3, the DNA is TGCGCCAGCAGCTTGGGTCAGGGTTTAACTAATGAAAAACTGTTTTTT.

Points on this clone: The same CDR3 is also encoded by other DNA sequences in this sample. The chain uses TRBV5-4 and TRBJ2-5; D not certain. The CDR3 spans 13 residues. Germline V gives CDR1 SGHNT, CDR2 YYREEE (reference sequence). The V gene lost 0 bases and the J gene lost 3 bases, with 6 bases spanning the gap. The CDR3 bases are TGTGCCAGCAGCTTGGTGGCAGAAGAGACCCAGTACTTC. Translated, it gives CASSLVAEETQYF.

This clone was seen a single time. The chain joins TRBV29-1 to TRBJ1-1; 10 positions agree with TRBD1. CDR3 length: 14 amino acids. The V segment lost 6 bases and the J segment 8 bases; nucleotides outside the gene matches: 12. The germline V gene has CDR1 SQVTM and CDR2 ANQGSEA. For the CDR3, the DNA is TGCAGCGTGAGAGGACGTGACAGGGGGCCCGAAGCTTTCTTT. Residues: CSVRGRDRGPEAFF.

The rearrangement joins TRBV14 to TRBJ1-1; D gene uncertain. Trimming took 1 base from V and 1 from J, leaving 10 bases between them. Germline CDR1 reads SGHDN; CDR2 reads FVKESK. This CDR3 comprises 15 residues. The CDR3 nucleotides are TGTGCCAGCAGCCAAGGAGAGAGCTGGAACACTGAAGCTTTCTTT. Encoded protein: CASSQGESWNTEAFF. Full variable domain (outside the CDR3, taken from reference TRBV14 and TRBJ1-1): EAGVTQFPSHSVIEKGQTVTLRCDPISGHDNLYWYRRVMGKEIKFLLHFVKESKQDESGMPNNRFLAERTGGTYSTLKVQPAELEDSGVYFCASSQGESWNTEAFFGQGTRLTVV.

V and J are TRBV11-2 and TRBJ2-1; perhaps D is TRBD1 or TRBD2 (5 bases each). Trimming pared 0 bases from V and 5 bases from J, leaving 11 bases between. The CDR3 is 15 amino acids. CDR1 and CDR2 from the germline V gene are SGHAT and FQNNGV. The CDR3 bases are TGTGCCAGCAGCTTAGATCCGGGACCGCACAATGAGCAGTTCTTC. This codes for CASSLDPGPHNEQFF.

CDR3 sequence: CASSMGTSPPRYGYTF. CDR3 bases: TGTGCCAGTAGTATGGGGACCTCCCCCCCACGCTATGGCTACACCTTC. The chain employs TRBV19 and TRBJ1-2, with a possible D match to TRBD1 (5 bases). The CDR3 spans 16 residues. V gave up 3 bases and J gave up 4 bases, with 18 bases separating them. Germline V lookup: CDR1 LNHDA, CDR2 SQIVND (reference sequence).

The CDR3 here is CASSFSGGSYNEQFF. The DNA of the CDR3 is TGTGCCAGCAGCTTCTCGGGGGGCTCCTACAATGAGCAGTTCTTC. V gene TRBV11-3 combines with J gene TRBJ2-1; 7 nucleotides align to TRBD2. Germline-derived CDR1 and CDR2 are SGHNT and YENEEA. This CDR3 is 15 amino acids long. V lost 3 bases to trimming and J lost 0 bases; unmatched junction nucleotides: 2.

The CDR3 spells CASSLVDREAFF. The CDR3 nucleotides read TGTGCCAGCAGCTTGGTAGACAGAGAAGCTTTCTTT. The rearrangement links TRBV5-5 to TRBJ1-1; D may be TRBD1 (5 bases). V was clipped by 0 bases and J by 8 bases, with 8 bases between them. The length of the CDR3 is 12 residues. Germline CDR1 is SGHKS and CDR2 is YYEKEE (reference sequence).

The chain links TRBV2 to TRBJ2-7; TRBD1 matches 7 bases. The germline V gene encodes CDR1 SNHLY and CDR2 FYNNEI. Trimming at V came to 6 bases and at J to 7 bases, leaving 3 bases not matched to a gene. The CDR3 totals 11 residues. This CDR3 reads CASRQQGEQYV. The CDR3 region has the DNA TGTGCCAGCAGACAACAGGGGGAGCAGTACGTC.

The chain recombines TRBV19 with TRBJ1-6; no definite D call. The CDR3 consists of 14 residues. The V end lost 6 bases, the J end lost 6 bases, and 12 bases lay between the germline ends. Germline V gene lookup returns CDR1 LNHDA and CDR2 SQIVND (reference sequence). CDR3 loop: CASRDGSFNSPLHF. CDR3 DNA sequence: TGTGCCAGTAGAGATGGCAGTTTTAATTCACCCCTCCACTTT.